The 25 T cell receptor beta chains reported below all come from one sample, sequenced in a study of breast tumors, draining lymph nodes, adjacent tissues. TCRdb reanalysed the multiplex PCR reads using MiXCR and keeps one entry per CDR3 protein. The sample yields about 63,000 distinct CDR3 sequences, 45% to 60% seen once. The specimen sequenced was breast tumor tissue. These receptors all come from a female donor with breast cancer. Some clones in this sample may be carry-over from other donors' samples.

This clonotype was observed once. The CDR3 loop reads CASSIDRGKGIHNSPLHF. The CDR3 DNA is TGTGCCAGTAGTATAGATCGGGGGAAGGGTATTCATAATTCACCCCTCCACTTT. The V and J genes are TRBV19 and TRBJ1-6; TRBD1 is a possible D gene (5 bases). Germline V gene sequence: CDR1 LNHDA, CDR2 SQIVND (reference sequence). The CDR3 extends over 18 amino acids. V shed 0 bases and J shed 5 bases, with 17 bases lying between them.

The chain is built from TRBV7-8 and TRBJ1-2, with 8 bases fitting TRBD1. Looked up from germline, CDR1 is SGHVS and CDR2 is FQNEAQ. V dropped 5 bases and J dropped 4; count of bases not matched to a gene: 9. The CDR3 covers 15 residues. CDR3 residues: CASSIRQGWSYGYTF. CDR3 nucleotide sequence: TGTGCCAGCAGCATAAGACAGGGGTGGTCCTATGGCTACACCTTC.

This clonotype has only one observation. This chain joins TRBV24-1 and TRBJ1-2; 9 bases line up with TRBD1. V lost 1 base to trimming and J lost 1 base; unmatched junction nucleotides: 6. The germline CDR1 and CDR2 sequences are KGHDR and SFDVKD. The CDR3 has 17 residues. The CDR3 sequence is CATSDLGRDRVNYGYTF. CDR3 nucleotide sequence: TGTGCCACCAGTGATTTAGGCAGGGACAGGGTTAACTATGGCTACACCTTC.

With respect to this clonotype: One base away lies a much larger clone, so this may be a sequencing read error. The chain couples TRBV6-5 to TRBJ1-4, with D maybe TRBD1 (5 bases). The CDR3 runs to 14 residues. Trimming cost V 5 bases and J 5 bases, with 12 bases left between them. Germline V gives CDR1 MNHEY, CDR2 SVGAGI. This CDR3 is CASSRTKGNEKLFF. CDR3 DNA: TGTGCCAGCAGTCGGACAAAGGGCAATGAAAAACTGTTTTTT.

The chain recombines TRBV6-2 or TRBV6-3 with TRBJ1-4, with a tentative D call TRBD1 (5 bases). The germline V gene encodes CDR1 MNHEY and CDR2 SVGEGT. The CDR3 loop spans 13 amino acids. V dropped 5 bases and J dropped 8 bases, with 12 bases sitting between them. This chain's CDR3 is CASSLGPKEKLFF. As DNA, the CDR3 is TGTGCCAGCAGTCTGGGGCCGAAAGAAAAACTGTTTTTT.

This clonotype has a count of ten or more. The chain combines TRBV3-2 with TRBJ2-3; the table's D call TRBD2 went unverified against the DNA. TRBV3-2 is given as a pseudogene. The length of the CDR3 is 19 residues. CDR3 nucleotides: TGTGCCAGCAGCCGGGGACTAGCGGGAGAGGGGGACAACACAGATACGCAGTATTTT. Its translation is CASSRGLAGEGDNTDTQYF.

The V gene is TRBV13, the J gene TRBJ1-2; tentatively, D is TRBD1 (5 bases). V was shortened by 2 bases and J by 8 bases, with 12 bases between the two germline ends. CDR3 length: 13 residues. In germline, CDR1 is PRHDT, CDR2 FYEKMQ (reference sequence). The DNA of the CDR3 is TGTGCCAGCAGCTTAAGGGGCGCGGAGGGCTACACCTTC. Protein: CASSLRGAEGYTF.

By share, this clonotype counts as medium-sized. The chain is built from TRBV20-1 and TRBJ1-2; D uncertain. V was pared by 1 base and J by 4 bases, with 4 bases between. The CDR3 length is 11 residues. The germline V gene has CDR1 DFQATT and CDR2 SNEGSKA (reference sequence). Written as DNA, the CDR3 is TGCAGTGCTAGAGGGGGCTATGGCTACACCTTC. This gives the protein CSARGGYGYTF.

The chain combines TRBV7-6 with TRBJ2-2; 9 bases line up with TRBD2. Trimming at V came to 3 bases and at J to 6 bases, leaving 5 bases not matched to a gene. The CDR3 contains 15 residues. Looked up from germline, CDR1 is SGHVS and CDR2 is FNYEAQ. CDR3 in amino acids: CASSFSGGRAGELFF. CDR3 nucleotide sequence: TGTGCCAGCAGCTTTTCTGGCGGGAGGGCCGGGGAGCTGTTTTTT.

This sequence joins TRBV13 and TRBJ1-4, with D unclear. The CDR3 has 12 amino acids. Looked up from germline, CDR1 is PRHDT and CDR2 is FYEKMQ (reference sequence). V was pared by 5 bases and J by 8 bases, with 9 bases between. The CDR3 region has the DNA TGTGCCAGCAGCCCACCTGGGGAAAAACTGTTTTTT. It specifies CASSPPGEKLFF.

The chain uses TRBV29-1 and TRBJ1-2, with D perhaps matching TRBD1 (5 bases). The CDR3 covers 14 residues. Germline V gene lookup returns CDR1 SQVTM and CDR2 ANQGSEA. The V and J ends lost 3 bases and 7 bases respectively, with 18 bases between them. In nucleotides, the CDR3 is TGCAGCGTTGATAGAGGATGGCAGGGAAGTGGCTACACCTTC. Encoded protein: CSVDRGWQGSGYTF. The full variable domain, completed using reference TRBV29-1 and TRBJ1-2, is SAVISQKPSRDICQRGTSLTIQCQVDSQVTMMFWYRQQPGQSLTLIATANQGSEATYESGFVIDKFPISRPNLTFSTLTVSNMSPEDSSIYLCSVDRGWQGSGYTFGSGTRLTVV.

This clonotype was observed once. The chain joins TRBV4-1 to TRBJ2-3, with 12 bases that match TRBD2. CDR1 is MGHRA, CDR2 YSYEKL, per germline. After removal of 0 bases from V and 4 bases from J, the junction contained 11 bases not matched to a gene. The CDR3 has 19 amino acids. The CDR3 DNA reads as TGCGCCAGCAGCCAAGAGTCCCCCACTAGCGGGGGGCGGTCAGATACGCAGTATTTT. Translated: CASSQESPTSGGRSDTQYF.

The chain uses TRBV30 and TRBJ1-6; D ambiguous. The CDR3 is 15 residues long. CDR1 and CDR2 (germline): GTSNPN, SVGIG (reference sequence). Between the trimmed V and J ends, which lost 0 bases and 8 bases, there was a span of 14 bases. CDR3: CAWSVRFGPDSPLHF. The DNA for the CDR3 is TGTGCCTGGAGTGTAAGGTTTGGACCCGATTCACCCCTCCACTTT.

This clonotype was counted a few times. V gene TRBV4-1 combines with J gene TRBJ2-2, with TRBD2 as a possible D gene (6 bases). Germline CDR1 and CDR2: MGHRA and YSYEKL. Deletions cut 5 bases from V and 4 bases from J, with 17 bases between. The length of the CDR3 is 16 residues. This CDR3 is CASSALGGASTGELFF. CDR3 DNA: TGCGCCAGCAGCGCGCTTGGCGGGGCGTCCACCGGGGAGCTGTTTTTT.

The chain recombines TRBV14 with TRBJ2-2; D unresolved. Germline loops: CDR1 SGHDN, CDR2 FVKESK. The CDR3 is made up of 12 amino acids. V lost 5 bases and J 3 bases, leaving 4 bases between the germline ends. CDR3 sequence: CASSVYTGELFF. In DNA form, the CDR3 reads TGTGCCAGCAGCGTGTACACCGGGGAGCTGTTTTTT.

This chain connects TRBV9 to TRBJ1-6, with D tentatively TRBD1 (5 bases). Trimming removed 4 bases at V and 13 bases at J, with 21 bases between. Germline lookup yields CDR1 SGDLS and CDR2 YYNGEE. This CDR3 has 15 residues. CDR3 sequence: CASSREGLNNYPLHF. CDR3 nucleotide sequence: TGTGCCAGCAGCAGAGAGGGGTTGAATAATTACCCCCTCCACTTT.

The rearrangement joins TRBV20-1 to TRBJ2-3, with D possibly TRBD1 on 6 matching bases. The CDR3 runs 14 residues. V was pared by 6 bases and J by 2 bases, with 15 bases between. Germline CDR1 is DFQATT and CDR2 is SNEGSKA (reference sequence). The CDR3 here is CSAPRQANTDTQYF. In DNA form, the CDR3 reads TGCAGTGCCCCTCGACAGGCCAACACAGATACGCAGTATTTT.

The V call is TRBV7-2, the J call TRBJ1-4; D not resolved. CDR1 and CDR2 from the germline V gene are SGHTA and FQGNSA. The CDR3 loop spans 15 amino acids. V lost 0 bases, J lost 8 bases, and 13 bases lay in between. CDR3 nucleotides: TGTGCCAGCAGCTTAGCTGGTCAGAATAGGGAAAAACTGTTTTTT. Encoded protein: CASSLAGQNREKLFF.

Regarding this clonotype: A much bigger clone sits one base away, suggesting this may be a read error. Written as DNA, the CDR3 is TGTCCCAGCAGCCAAGCCGACAGACTTAATCAGCCCCAGCATTTT. It is translated as CPSSQADRLNQPQHF. The chain has TRBV3-1 and TRBJ1-5; possibly TRBD1 for D (5 bases). CDR1 is LGHDT and CDR2 is YNNKEL in the germline V gene (reference sequence). This CDR3 region has 15 residues.

V is TRBV29-1 and J is TRBJ1-2, with D tentatively TRBD1 (6 bases). This CDR3 has 13 residues. CDR1 SQVTM and CDR2 ANQGSEA come from the germline V gene. V was shortened by 2 bases and J by 8 bases, with 15 bases between the two germline ends. CDR3 sequence reads: CSVELYRAGGYTF. The CDR3 nucleotides are TGCAGCGTTGAACTCTACAGGGCTGGCGGCTACACCTTC.

The sample holds many counts of this clonotype. A much larger clone differs by one base, so this may be a read error. The J gene is TRBJ2-7, the V gene TRBV6-1; D is undetermined. Per germline, CDR1 MNHNS and CDR2 SASEGT. The CDR3 covers 15 residues. The V end lost 5 bases, the J end lost 3 bases, and 17 bases lay between the germline ends. CDR3 protein: CASSQGPRVRYEQYF. As DNA, the CDR3 is TGTGCCAGCAGTCAAGGCCCCCGGGTACGCTACGAGCAGTACTTC.

The genes are TRBV7-6 and TRBJ2-7; 9 nucleotides match TRBD1. Unmatched junction bases numbered 4, after V lost 1 base and J lost 3 bases. The CDR3 consists of 15 residues. Germline loops: CDR1 SGHVS, CDR2 FNYEAQ. The CDR3 is CASSLGPGQGYEQYF. The CDR3 coding sequence is TGTGCCAGCAGCTTAGGCCCGGGACAGGGCTACGAGCAGTACTTC.

This clonotype has more than one count but fewer than ten. The chain recombines TRBV19 with TRBJ1-1; no definite D call. This CDR3 is 14 amino acids long. Trimming pared 5 bases from V and 0 bases from J, leaving 10 bases between. Looked up from germline, CDR1 is LNHDA and CDR2 is SQIVND (reference sequence). The CDR3 here is CASSVQTMNTEAFF. The CDR3 nucleotides read TGTGCCAGTAGTGTTCAGACTATGAACACTGAAGCTTTCTTT.

This clonotype has ten or more counts. CDR3 region: CASSIVSFYEQYF. DNA for the CDR3: TGTGCCAGTAGTATTGTCAGCTTTTACGAGCAGTACTTC. The chain combines TRBV19 with TRBJ2-7, with unresolved D. V lost 3 bases and J 4 bases, leaving 10 bases between the germline ends. This CDR3 comprises 13 residues. Germline V gene sequence: CDR1 LNHDA, CDR2 SQIVND (reference sequence).

This chain connects TRBV9 to TRBJ2-3; 9 bases agree with TRBD1. The CDR3 sequence is 14 residues long. Losses at the gene ends were 4 bases for V and 4 bases for J; bases not matched to a gene: 4. Per germline, CDR1 SGDLS and CDR2 YYNGEE. CDR3 loop: CASSSGQGADTQYF. DNA for the CDR3: TGTGCCAGCAGCTCGGGACAGGGAGCAGATACGCAGTATTTT.